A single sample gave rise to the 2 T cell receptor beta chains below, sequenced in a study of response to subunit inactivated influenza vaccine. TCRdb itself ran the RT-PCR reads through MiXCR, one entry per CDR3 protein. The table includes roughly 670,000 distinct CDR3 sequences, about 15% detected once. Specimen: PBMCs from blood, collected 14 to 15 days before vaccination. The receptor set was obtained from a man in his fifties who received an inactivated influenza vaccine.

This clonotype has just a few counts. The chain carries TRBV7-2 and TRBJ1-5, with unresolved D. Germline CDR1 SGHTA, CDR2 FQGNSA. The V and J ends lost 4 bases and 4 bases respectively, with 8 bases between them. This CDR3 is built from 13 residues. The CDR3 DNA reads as TGTGCCAGCAGCTCCGAGGTTAATCAGCCCCAGCATTTT. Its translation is CASSSEVNQPQHF.

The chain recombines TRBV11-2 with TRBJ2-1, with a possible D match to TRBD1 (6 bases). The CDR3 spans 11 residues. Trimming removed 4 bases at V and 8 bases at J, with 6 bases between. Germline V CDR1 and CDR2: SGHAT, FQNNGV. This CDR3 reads CASSWGHEQFF. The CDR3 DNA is TGTGCCAGCAGCTGGGGGCATGAGCAGTTCTTC.